This T cell receptor beta chain derives from a study of T cell responses to AZD1222 COVID-19 vaccine. Overall study context: Pooled together were second doses at about 4 or about 12 weeks.

Only in-frame clones appear in the TCRdb table, and some are missing; sequencing was by immunoSEQ multiplex PCR. The table has around 110,000 clones, about nine tenths seen once; the top ten hold about 4.5%. The CDR3 covers 14 residues. V was shortened by 3 bases and J by 0 bases, with 9 bases between the two germline ends. CDR1 and CDR2 (germline): GTSNPN, SVGIG (reference sequence). To note about this clone: Its specificity is not known.

Study conclusions and caveats: Baseline serology detected seropositivity in only 5 to 7 AZD1222 recipients. A mostly white British donor set with more females was recruited, and clonal diversity was possibly underestimated. Vaccine-related CD4 TCRs covered spike, predominating at 160-218 and 743-854.

The origin of this receptor is an adult in good health. Sequenced here: peripheral blood, sampled on day 0 of AZD1222 vaccination. The chain couples TRBV30 to TRBJ1-3; no clear D gene. The chain's CDR3 is CAWSDGPSGNTIYF. In DNA form, the CDR3 reads TGTGCCTGGAGCGACGGCCCCTCTGGAAACACCATATATTTT. Drawing the rest from reference TRBV30 and TRBJ1-3, the complete variable domain is SQTIHQWPATLVQPVGSPLSLECTVEGTSNPNLYWYRQAAGRGLQLLFYSVGIGQISSEVPQNLSASRPQDRQFILSSKKLLLSDSGFYLCAWSDGPSGNTIYFGEGSWLTVV.